Listed here are 32 T cell receptor beta chains from one sample, sequenced in a study of T cells expressing NK-cell markers (dated by TCRdb to the early 2020s). Library preparation employed 5' RACE. The sequencer listed for this sample is Illumina HiSeq 2000. Reads reprocessed by TCRdb are summarized as one entry per CDR3 protein sequence, and DNA is absent. The sample's own table lists some 150,000 distinct CDR3 sequences. The ten largest clones represent roughly 12% of the sample. The sequencing sample was made of blood T cells: a sorted CD56 or NKG2C T cell subset, CD4+ or CD8+ T cells, or bulk PBMC T cells (not recorded which). These receptors originate from a man younger than 30 in good health. Donor details come from another sample of the same person, matched by shared clones.

V gene TRBV11-2 combines with J gene TRBJ2-2; with no DNA, the TCRdb D assignment of TRBD1 cannot be verified. The CDR3 is 13 residues long. The germline V gene has CDR1 SGHAT and CDR2 FQNNGV. CDR3 protein: CASSETGSGELFF.

This chain connects TRBV5-1 to TRBJ2-3; TCRdb returns TRBD2, unconfirmable since there is no DNA. CDR3 length: 14 residues. Germline assignment: CDR1 SGHRS and CDR2 YFSETQ. This CDR3 reads CASSSLAAPDTQYF.

The chain links TRBV5-4 to TRBJ2-1; TCRdb outputs TRBD2, but without DNA this stays unchecked. The CDR3 sequence is 12 residues long. Germline lookup yields CDR1 SGHNT and CDR2 YYREEE (reference sequence). CDR3 in amino acids: CASSPEAGGAFF.

J is TRBJ2-5 and V is TRBV28. Germline V gene sequence: CDR1 MDHEN, CDR2 SYDVKM. The CDR3 has 14 amino acids. The CDR3 protein is CASSFFQKQETQYF.

The J gene is TRBJ2-1, the V gene TRBV13; TCRdb's D gene call, TRBD2, goes unchecked for lack of DNA. Germline V lookup: CDR1 PRHDT, CDR2 FYEKMQ (reference sequence). This CDR3 region has 15 residues. The CDR3 reads CASSPGTSQLNEQFF.

J is TRBJ2-3 and V is TRBV25-1; the TRBD1 assignment by TCRdb is unverifiable without DNA. The CDR3 covers 14 residues. Germline V gives CDR1 MGHDK, CDR2 SYGVNS. The CDR3 spells CASNQDRGEDTQYF.

The J gene is TRBJ2-2, the V gene TRBV4-2; TCRdb names TRBD1, which stays unverified in the absence of DNA. Germline V gene lookup returns CDR1 LGHNA and CDR2 YNFKEQ. The CDR3 totals 15 residues. CDR3 loop: CASSQETGNTGELFF.

V gene TRBV3-1 combines with J gene TRBJ1-2; there is no DNA to check the TCRdb D call of TRBD1. Germline CDR1 is LGHDT and CDR2 is YNNKEL (reference sequence). The CDR3 is made up of 13 amino acids. The CDR3: CASSHRTGEGYTF.

The chain employs TRBV5-6 and TRBJ1-1; the TCRdb D gene call, TRBD1, has no DNA to confirm it. Germline V gene sequence: CDR1 SGHDT, CDR2 YYEEEE. The CDR3 covers 15 residues. CDR3 protein: CASRVIGQLNTEAFF.

This chain's CDR3 is CASSILYPGGVYNEQFF. This chain joins TRBV19 and TRBJ2-1; as DNA is missing, the TRBD2 call by TCRdb cannot be tested. The V gene's germline CDR1 is LNHDA and CDR2 SQIVND (reference sequence). This CDR3 comprises 17 residues.

The chain has TRBV20-1 and TRBJ1-2; the TRBD1 assignment by TCRdb is unverifiable without DNA. The length of the CDR3 is 14 residues. The germline gives CDR1 DFQATT, CDR2 SNEGSKA (reference sequence). CDR3 amino acids: CSARDIRGADGYTF.

V is TRBV9 and J is TRBJ2-7. The CDR3 runs to 15 residues. Germline CDR1 and CDR2: SGDLS and YYNGEE. The CDR3: CASSVASGNTYEQYF.

The chain employs TRBV6-5 and TRBJ2-1; with no DNA, the TCRdb D assignment of TRBD2 cannot be verified. This CDR3 has 16 amino acids. Looked up from germline, CDR1 is MNHEY and CDR2 is SVGAGI. The CDR3 spells CASSYSRLAGLAEQFF.

This chain joins TRBV12-3 or TRBV12-4 and TRBJ2-3. The CDR3 length is 13 residues. This CDR3 is CASSFLAGDTQYF.

V usage is TRBV6-5 and J usage is TRBJ2-5; the TRBD2 assignment by TCRdb is unverifiable without DNA. Germline assignment: CDR1 MNHEY and CDR2 SVGAGI. This CDR3 has 15 residues. CDR3 in amino acids: CASSYAAGGQETQYF.

CDR3: CATSRDVGLGRNEQFF. The chain combines TRBV15 with TRBJ2-1; without DNA, the TCRdb call of TRBD2 cannot be checked. The germline V gene has CDR1 LNHNV and CDR2 YYDKDF (reference sequence). The CDR3 runs 16 residues.

The J gene is TRBJ2-1, the V gene TRBV11-2; TCRdb selects TRBD1, and the lack of DNA leaves this call unchecked. This CDR3 region has 17 residues. Germline CDR1 SGHAT, CDR2 FQNNGV. The CDR3 is CASSLVWDPRFVNEQFF.

The rearrangement joins TRBV11-2 to TRBJ2-1; checking the TCRdb D call of TRBD2 is not possible without DNA. The CDR3 runs to 16 residues. Germline loops: CDR1 SGHAT, CDR2 FQNNGV. This CDR3 reads CASSLEVAGGGDEQFF.

J is TRBJ2-1 and V is TRBV28; lacking DNA, the TRBD2 call made by TCRdb goes unchecked. CDR3 length: 14 amino acids. The germline CDR1 and CDR2 sequences are MDHEN and SYDVKM. This CDR3 reads CASSPLEGIAEQFF.

This chain connects TRBV24-1 to TRBJ2-1; TCRdb selects TRBD2, and the lack of DNA leaves this call unchecked. The germline gives CDR1 KGHDR, CDR2 SFDVKD. The CDR3 consists of 17 residues. The CDR3 sequence is CATSETEAGGPYNEQFF.

The chain carries TRBV15 and TRBJ2-1; the D call of TRBD1 rests on TCRdb alone, since no DNA is present to check it. Germline lookup yields CDR1 LNHNV and CDR2 YYDKDF (reference sequence). The CDR3 is 17 residues long. The CDR3: CATSYRVGQGRVNEQFF.

This chain connects TRBV25-1 to TRBJ2-5; TCRdb lists TRBD1, though no DNA is available to test this call. From germline, CDR1 is MGHDK and CDR2 SYGVNS. This CDR3 is 15 amino acids long. CDR3 in amino acids: CASSDPGSRGETQYF.

The V and J genes are TRBV5-1 and TRBJ2-5; TCRdb gives TRBD2 as the D gene, but with no DNA this cannot be confirmed. This CDR3 has 16 residues. CDR1 and CDR2 (germline): SGHRS, YFSETQ. The CDR3 loop reads CASSPASGTAGETQYF.

This chain joins TRBV12-3 or TRBV12-4 and TRBJ2-7. This CDR3 is 15 amino acids long. The CDR3 is CASSLTIALESEQYF.

This chain uses TRBV6-1 with TRBJ2-3; TCRdb reports TRBD2, a call that lacks DNA to check it against. Germline V gene sequence: CDR1 MNHNS, CDR2 SASEGT. This CDR3 region has 14 residues. The CDR3 region is CASIPRTSPDTQYF.

The chain uses TRBV6-5 and TRBJ2-4; as DNA is missing, the TRBD1 call by TCRdb cannot be tested. The germline V gene has CDR1 MNHEY and CDR2 SVGAGI. CDR3 size: 16 residues. CDR3 residues: CASSYTGGTAKNIQYF.

The chain recombines TRBV4-3 with TRBJ2-2; TCRdb outputs TRBD1, but without DNA this stays unchecked. This CDR3 is built from 16 residues. Germline V gene sequence: CDR1 LGHNA, CDR2 YSLEER. CDR3 region: CASSQDRAGNSGELFF.

The V gene is TRBV12-3 or TRBV12-4, the J gene TRBJ1-5; TCRdb's D gene call, TRBD1, goes unchecked for lack of DNA. The CDR3 totals 14 residues. This chain's CDR3 is CASSYRDPAQPQHF.

V and J are TRBV24-1 and TRBJ2-1; without DNA, the TCRdb call of TRBD2 cannot be checked. CDR1 is KGHDR, CDR2 SFDVKD, per germline. The CDR3 is made up of 14 amino acids. The CDR3 loop is CATASSTSYNEQFF.

V usage is TRBV20-1 and J usage is TRBJ2-1; the D call of TRBD2 rests on TCRdb alone, since no DNA is present to check it. Germline-derived CDR1 and CDR2 are DFQATT and SNEGSKA (reference sequence). This CDR3 is 13 amino acids long. CDR3 sequence: CSARELAGVEQFF.

The chain joins TRBV18 to TRBJ1-6; TCRdb's assignment of TRBD1 cannot be checked, as there is no DNA. The CDR3 has 15 amino acids. Germline-derived CDR1 and CDR2 are KGHSH and LQKENI. The CDR3 sequence: CASSGRERGDSPLHF.

This rearrangement joins TRBV19 to TRBJ2-5; TCRdb's assignment of TRBD2 cannot be checked, as there is no DNA. Germline lookup yields CDR1 LNHDA and CDR2 SQIVND (reference sequence). The CDR3 has 13 amino acids. The CDR3 is CASSTTPRETQYF.